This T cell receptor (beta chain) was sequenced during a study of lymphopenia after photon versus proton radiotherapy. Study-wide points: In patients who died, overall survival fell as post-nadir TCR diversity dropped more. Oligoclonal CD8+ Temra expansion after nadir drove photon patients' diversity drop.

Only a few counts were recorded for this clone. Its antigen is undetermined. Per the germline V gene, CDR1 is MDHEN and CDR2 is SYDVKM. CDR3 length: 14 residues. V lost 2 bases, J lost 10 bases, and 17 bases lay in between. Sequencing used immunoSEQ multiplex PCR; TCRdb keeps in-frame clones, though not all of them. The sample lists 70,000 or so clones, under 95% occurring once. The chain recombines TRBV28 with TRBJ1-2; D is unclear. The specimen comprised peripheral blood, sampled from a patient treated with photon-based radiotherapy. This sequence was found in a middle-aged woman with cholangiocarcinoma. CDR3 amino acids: CASSLRYPGRDYTF. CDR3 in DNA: TGTGCCAGCAGTTTAAGGTACCCGGGAAGGGACTACACCTTC.